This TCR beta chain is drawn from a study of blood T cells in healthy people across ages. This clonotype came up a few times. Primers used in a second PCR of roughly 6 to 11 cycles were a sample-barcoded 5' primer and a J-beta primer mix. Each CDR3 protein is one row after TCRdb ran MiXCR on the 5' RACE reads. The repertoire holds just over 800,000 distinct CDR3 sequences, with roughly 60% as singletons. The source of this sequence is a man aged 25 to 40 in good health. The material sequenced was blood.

For the CDR3, the DNA is TGCAGTGCTAGAGTATCCGGACCAAAGCCCTACGAGCAGTACTTC. It codes for CSARVSGPKPYEQYF. V usage is TRBV20-1 and J usage is TRBJ2-7, with D uncertain. Germline V lookup: CDR1 DFQATT, CDR2 SNEGSKA (reference sequence). The CDR3 loop spans 15 amino acids. V gave up 1 base and J gave up 2 bases, with 15 bases separating them.